These 21 T cell receptor beta chains were sequenced from one sample in a study of identical twins. TCRdb called the 5' RACE reads again in MiXCR, with one record for every CDR3 protein. The sample holds approximately 700,000 distinct CDR3 sequences; 18% are singletons and the top ten take over 10%. This same sample was also part of a study on T cells expressing NK-cell markers.

The sample consisted of PBMCs. These receptors were collected from a woman aged 18-35 years in good health.

This clonotype was observed a handful of times. The chain carries TRBV10-3 and TRBJ1-1; D might be TRBD1 (5 bases). V was trimmed by 8 bases and J by 4 bases, leaving 14 bases between them. The CDR3 has 13 residues. From germline, CDR1 is ENHRY and CDR2 SYGVKD. The CDR3, as DNA: TGTGCCATCCGGCTCGGGACCTTCACTGAAGCTTTCTTT. This sequence encodes CAIRLGTFTEAFF.

This clonotype has only a few counts. J is TRBJ2-1 and V is TRBV7-2, with 10 bases identical to TRBD2. Germline lookup yields CDR1 SGHTA and CDR2 FQGNSA. The CDR3 runs to 17 residues. The junction had 4 bases not matched to a gene; V was cut back by 2 bases and J by 0 bases. The CDR3 DNA reads as TGTGCCAGCAGCTTAAGCGGGGGGGTTAGCTCCTACAATGAGCAGTTCTTC. As protein: CASSLSGGVSSYNEQFF.

This clonotype showed up just a few times. V usage is TRBV7-6 and J usage is TRBJ2-2; D unresolved. The V and J ends lost 5 bases and 4 bases respectively, with 11 bases between them. Germline values: CDR1 SGHVS, CDR2 FNYEAQ. This CDR3 is built from 14 residues. The CDR3 here is CASSPGSFTGELFF. CDR3 in DNA: TGTGCCAGCAGCCCCGGGTCCTTCACCGGGGAGCTGTTTTTT.

This CDR3 reads CASSFGLAGDTQYF. For the CDR3, the DNA is TGTGCCAGCAGCTTTGGACTAGCGGGAGATACGCAGTATTTT. The gene calls are TRBV7-6 and TRBJ2-3, with 11 bases aligning to TRBD2. Looked up from germline, CDR1 is SGHVS and CDR2 is FNYEAQ. With 3 bases clipped from V and 5 bases from J, the junction kept 1 base outside the gene matches. CDR3 length: 14 amino acids.

The V gene is TRBV20-1, the J gene TRBJ1-1; TRBD1 matches at 7 bases. CDR1 DFQATT and CDR2 SNEGSKA come from the germline V gene (reference sequence). The CDR3 sequence is 13 residues long. V was clipped by 7 bases and J by 2 bases; unmatched bases: 7. The CDR3 region has the DNA TGCAGTGTTGGGGGACAGCAAAACACTGAAGCTTTCTTT. As protein: CSVGGQQNTEAFF.

The sample holds a few counts of this clonotype. V and J are TRBV29-1 and TRBJ2-1; D is perhaps TRBD1 or TRBD2 (7 bases each). The V end was cut by 4 bases, the J end by 11 bases, with 30 bases between. The CDR3 sequence is 17 residues long. The germline V gene has CDR1 SQVTM and CDR2 ANQGSEA. The CDR3 DNA sequence: TGCAGCGTTGTAGGCCTAACCAGGGGGACTACGATAAAAAAGCAGTTCTTC. This codes for CSVVGLTRGTTIKKQFF.

This chain links TRBV10-1 with TRBJ1-4; D gene ambiguous. Germline CDR1 WNHNN, CDR2 SYGVQD (reference sequence). Trimming left V 0 bases short and J 2 bases short, with 10 bases between. The CDR3 length is 16 residues. The CDR3 coding sequence is TGCGCCAGCAGTGAGTCTACGGGTTCGACTAATGAAAAACTGTTTTTT. This sequence encodes CASSESTGSTNEKLFF.

This clonotype has only a few counts. The chain links TRBV6-2 or TRBV6-3 to TRBJ2-6; the match to TRBD1 covers 12 bases. The junction had 5 bases not matched to a gene; V was cut back by 7 bases and J by 1 base. The CDR3 has 17 residues. Germline V gene sequence: CDR1 MNHEY, CDR2 SVGEGT. In DNA form, the CDR3 reads TGTGCCAGCACTCGGGGACAGGGGGCGTCTGGGGCCAACGTCCTGACTTTC. Protein: CASTRGQGASGANVLTF.

In this sample, this clonotype turned up a few times. This chain connects TRBV15 to TRBJ2-1; D call uncertain. Trimming removed 0 bases at V and 0 bases at J, with 3 bases between. Looked up from germline, CDR1 is LNHNV and CDR2 is YYDKDF (reference sequence). There are 14 residues in the CDR3. CDR3: CATSRDVSYNEQFF. The CDR3 DNA reads as TGTGCCACCAGCAGAGATGTCTCCTACAATGAGCAGTTCTTC.

This clonotype was seen only a few times. The chain uses TRBV12-3 or TRBV12-4 and TRBJ2-7; 8 nucleotides agree with TRBD1. V gave up 6 bases and J gave up 11 bases; unmatched junction bases: 6. CDR3 length: 11 residues. The CDR3 sequence is CASSHGTGEYF. The CDR3 DNA is TGTGCCAGCAGCCATGGGACAGGAGAGTACTTC.

This clonotype occurred a few times. V usage is TRBV20-1 and J usage is TRBJ1-1; possible D gene TRBD1, 6 bases. The germline gives CDR1 DFQATT, CDR2 SNEGSKA (reference sequence). The length of the CDR3 is 13 residues. The germline V and J ends were trimmed by 4 bases and 2 bases, with 11 bases remaining between them. The CDR3, as DNA: TGCAGTGCTAACAGGGCATTCAACACTGAAGCTTTCTTT. The encoded protein is CSANRAFNTEAFF.

A few counts support this clonotype. This chain connects TRBV6-6 to TRBJ1-1, with 7 bases identical to TRBD1. The CDR3 is 13 residues long. Germline lookup yields CDR1 MNHNY and CDR2 SVGAGI (reference sequence). J was trimmed by 5 bases and V by 7 bases; bases with no gene match: 7. In DNA, the CDR3 is TGTGCCAGCAATAAGCAGGGGGATACTGAAGCTTTCTTT. It is translated as CASNKQGDTEAFF.

This clonotype has just a few counts. The V gene is TRBV4-2, the J gene TRBJ2-4; D is perhaps TRBD1 or TRBD2 (7 bases each). V was trimmed by 2 bases and J by 5 bases, leaving 19 bases between them. The CDR3 runs to 17 residues. Germline V lookup: CDR1 LGHNA, CDR2 YNFKEQ. This CDR3 is CASSQYPTQGGENIQYF. DNA for the CDR3: TGTGCCAGCAGCCAATACCCGACTCAGGGGGGGGAAAACATTCAGTACTTC.

This clonotype was picked up a small number of times. This chain links TRBV29-1 with TRBJ1-5; D is ambiguous. Germline CDR1 SQVTM, CDR2 ANQGSEA. V dropped 5 bases and J dropped 2 bases, with 16 bases sitting between them. This CDR3 is built from 15 residues. As DNA, the CDR3 is TGCAGCGTTTGTGGAGATCCTAAGGGCAATCAGCCCCAGCATTTT. This codes for CSVCGDPKGNQPQHF.

V gene TRBV5-1 combines with J gene TRBJ2-3; no clear D gene. Germline lookup yields CDR1 SGHRS and CDR2 YFSETQ. Trimming took 1 base from V and 7 from J, leaving 13 bases between them. The CDR3 loop spans 14 amino acids. The CDR3 bases are TGCGCCAGCAGCTTGCGGGCTCAAGGGAATACGCAGTATTTT. Its protein is CASSLRAQGNTQYF. The full variable domain, with the rest looked up from reference TRBV5-1 and TRBJ2-3, is KAGVTQTPRYLIKTRGQQVTLSCSPISGHRSVSWYQQTPGQGLQFLFEYFSETQRNKGNFPGRFSGRQFSNSRSEMNVSTLELGDSALYLCASSLRAQGNTQYFGPGTRLTVL.

This clonotype has a handful of counts. V gene TRBV5-1 combines with J gene TRBJ2-1; no reliable D call. This CDR3 is 14 amino acids long. CDR1 and CDR2 from the germline V gene are SGHRS and YFSETQ. V was clipped by 4 bases and J by 5 bases, with 13 bases between them. The CDR3 here is CASSPEAGHNEQFF. The DNA of the CDR3 is TGCGCCAGCAGCCCGGAAGCCGGCCACAATGAGCAGTTCTTC.

The chain carries TRBV6-1 and TRBJ2-2, with D maybe TRBD2 (6 bases). Per the germline V gene, CDR1 is MNHNS and CDR2 is SASEGT. The CDR3 is 16 amino acids. Trimming took 3 bases from V and 7 from J, leaving 18 bases between them. CDR3 DNA sequence: TGTGCCAGCAGTGACCCGGGACTCACGGGCCGCGGGGAGCTGTTTTTT. Translated: CASSDPGLTGRGELFF.

The V gene is TRBV5-1, the J gene TRBJ2-2; D tentatively reads TRBD1 or TRBD2 (5 bases each). CDR1 and CDR2 from the germline V gene are SGHRS and YFSETQ. The CDR3 extends over 15 amino acids. The germline V and J ends were trimmed by 0 bases and 6 bases, with 12 bases remaining between them. The CDR3 loop reads CASSLGIRGAGELFF. The CDR3 bases are TGCGCCAGCAGCTTGGGGATCCGGGGCGCCGGGGAGCTGTTTTTT. The variable domain in full, completed from reference TRBV5-1 and TRBJ2-2, reads KAGVTQTPRYLIKTRGQQVTLSCSPISGHRSVSWYQQTPGQGLQFLFEYFSETQRNKGNFPGRFSGRQFSNSRSEMNVSTLELGDSALYLCASSLGIRGAGELFFGEGSRLTVL.

The CDR3 reads CASSLNPAGDEQYF. The CDR3 DNA is TGTGCCAGCAGCTTAAACCCCGCCGGGGATGAGCAGTACTTC. The genes are TRBV7-6 and TRBJ2-7, with D maybe TRBD2 (5 bases). CDR3 length: 14 amino acids. Trimming stripped 2 bases from V and 7 bases from J, with 15 bases between. CDR1 is SGHVS and CDR2 is FNYEAQ in the germline V gene.

Only a few counts were recorded for this clonotype. V gene TRBV20-1 combines with J gene TRBJ2-7, with D unclear. CDR3 length: 13 amino acids. CDR1 DFQATT and CDR2 SNEGSKA come from the germline V gene (reference sequence). The V end lost 6 bases, the J end lost 0 bases, and 12 bases lay between the germline ends. Written as DNA, the CDR3 is TGCAGTGCATCCGCAATGGCCTCCTACGAGCAGTACTTC. It translates to CSASAMASYEQYF.

The rearrangement links TRBV29-1 to TRBJ2-1; D is perhaps TRBD1 or TRBD2 (6 bases each). The CDR3 sequence is 13 residues long. Trimming shortened V by 5 bases and J by 5 bases, and 13 bases separated the two germline ends. CDR1 and CDR2 (germline): SQVTM, ANQGSEA. CDR3 sequence (DNA): TGCAGCGTTCACGATAGGGGGGACAATGAGCAGTTCTTC. It is translated as CSVHDRGDNEQFF.